Listed here is a single T cell receptor beta chain. RNA totalling roughly 0.45 to 1 ug underwent reverse transcription with random hexamers. The CDR3 of TCR beta was amplified by immunoSEQ multiplex PCR across 54 Vbeta and 13 Jbeta. A single record per CDR3 protein comes from TCRdb applying MiXCR to the immunoSEQ multiplex PCR reads. The table includes more than 70,000 distinct CDR3 sequences, around 93% detected once. The sample originates from a study of CD8 T cells in Susac syndrome. CDR3 length equals 17 residues. CDR1 SGHDN and CDR2 FVKESK come from the germline V gene. With 0 bases removed from V and 3 bases from J, the gap between germline ends came to 18 bases.

The gene calls are TRBV14 and TRBJ2-7, with D tentatively TRBD1 (5 bases). The sample was CD8+ T cells from PBMCs. The source is a human donor in good health. The CDR3 sequence: CASSQDLDTPKDYEQYF. CDR3 bases: TGTGCCAGCAGCCAAGATCTGGACACACCAAAAGACTACGAGCAGTACTTC. Looking up the rest from reference TRBV14 and TRBJ2-7 gives the full variable domain: EAGVTQFPSHSVIEKGQTVTLRCDPISGHDNLYWYRRVMGKEIKFLLHFVKESKQDESGMPNNRFLAERTGGTYSTLKVQPAELEDSGVYFCASSQDLDTPKDYEQYFGPGTRLTVT.